This T cell receptor (beta chain) stems from a study of beta chain features in type 1 diabetes. About the study: Examination covered around 110 million sorted cells spanning all samples.

In regard to this clone: Its antigen is currently unknown.

Findings and limits, study-wide: Among patients with Type 1 diabetes, TCRB CDR3s were moderately but significantly shorter in every one of the four CD4+ subsets.

Since all of the isolated RNA was reverse transcribed, expressed TCRB transcripts were what got sequenced. Produced via immunoSEQ multiplex PCR; TCRdb's table is partial and in-frame only. Of about 68,000 clones listed, approximately 47% are singletons. Trimming shortened V by 8 bases and J by 5 bases, and 14 bases separated the two germline ends. This CDR3 is built from 13 residues. Per the germline V gene, CDR1 is SEHNR and CDR2 is FQNEAQ (reference sequence). Sorting gave populations that all exceeded 95% purity. V is TRBV7-9 and J is TRBJ2-3; D is possibly TRBD1 (5 bases). The source material was central memory CD4+ T cells from blood. This receptor was taken from a man aged 25-40 years with type 1 diabetes. This CDR3 is CASGAGSGDTQYF. The CDR3 DNA sequence: TGTGCCAGCGGGGCAGGGTCAGGAGATACGCAGTATTTT.